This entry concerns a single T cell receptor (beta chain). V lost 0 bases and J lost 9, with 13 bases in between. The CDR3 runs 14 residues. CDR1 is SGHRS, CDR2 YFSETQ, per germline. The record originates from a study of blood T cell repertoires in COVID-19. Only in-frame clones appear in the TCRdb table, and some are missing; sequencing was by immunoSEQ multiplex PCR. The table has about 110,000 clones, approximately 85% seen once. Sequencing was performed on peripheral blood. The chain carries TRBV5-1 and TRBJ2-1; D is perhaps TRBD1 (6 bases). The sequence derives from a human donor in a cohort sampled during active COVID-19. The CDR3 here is CASSLGGPPPEQFF. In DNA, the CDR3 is TGCGCCAGCAGCTTGGGGGGGCCCCCTCCTGAGCAGTTCTTC.